This paragraph covers one TCR beta chain sequence. This CDR3 has 13 amino acids. Germline-derived CDR1 and CDR2 are SQVTM and ANQGSEA. These data originate in a study of CXCR3-negative and CXCR3-positive naive CD8 T cells. Libraries were UMI-labeled 5' RACE TRB cDNA. TCRdb re-analyzed the 5' RACE reads; it lists each CDR3 protein once, without DNA. The sample includes approximately 100,000 distinct CDR3 sequences. Sequencing input: naive CXCR3- CD8+ T cells from blood. Subset reported: CD45RO-CCR7+CD27+CD95- naive CD8+ T cells lacking CXCR3 (TNR3-). This rearrangement joins TRBV29-1 to TRBJ2-1; TCRdb returns TRBD2, unconfirmable since there is no DNA. The TCR was taken from a human donor in good health. Some clones in this sample may be carry-over from other donors' samples. This CDR3 is CSAGTSSYNEQFF.